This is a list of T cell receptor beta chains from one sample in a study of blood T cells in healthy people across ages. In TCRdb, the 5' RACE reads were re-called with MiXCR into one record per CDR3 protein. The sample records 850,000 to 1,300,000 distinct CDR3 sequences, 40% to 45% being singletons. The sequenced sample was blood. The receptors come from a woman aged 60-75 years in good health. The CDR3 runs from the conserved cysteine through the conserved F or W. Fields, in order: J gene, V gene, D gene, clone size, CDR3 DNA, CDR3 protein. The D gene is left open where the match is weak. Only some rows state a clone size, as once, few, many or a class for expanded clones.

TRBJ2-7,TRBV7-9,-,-,TGTGCCAGCAGCTTAGTCAGGGATTGCGAGCAGTACTTC,CASSLVRDCEQYF
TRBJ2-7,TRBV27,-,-,TGTGCCAGCAGTTTAAGGCGCGGGACATTCTCCTACGAGCAGTACTTC,CASSLRRGTFSYEQYF
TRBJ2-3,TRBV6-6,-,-,TGTGCCAGCAGTTCGGGGCAGGGGTGGCCAGATACGCAGTATTTT,CASSSGQGWPDTQYF
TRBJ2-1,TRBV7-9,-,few,TGTGCCAGCAGCTTAGGTGTACTCCTCAATGAGCAGTTCTTC,CASSLGVLLNEQFF
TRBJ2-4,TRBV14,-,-,TGTGCCAGCAGCACCGGGAGCAAAAACATTCAGTACTTC,CASSTGSKNIQYF
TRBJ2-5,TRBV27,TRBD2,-,TGTGCCAGCAGTCTCTCTTTAGCGGGAGGGGACCAGTACTTC,CASSLSLAGGDQYF
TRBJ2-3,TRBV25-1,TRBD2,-,TGTGCCAGCAGGGGAGCGGGAGGGCCGGATACGCAGTATTTT,CASRGAGGPDTQYF
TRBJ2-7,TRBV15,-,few,TGTGCCACCACCCCGTCTGGGGCAGGGCTTCTTGGTGAGCAGTACTTC,CATTPSGAGLLGEQYF
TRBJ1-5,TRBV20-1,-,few,TGCAGTGCTACGTGGGAGGGGCGCAGAAATCAGCCCCAGCATTTT,CSATWEGRRNQPQHF
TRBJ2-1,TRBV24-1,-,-,TGTGCCACCTTCCCGGACTCACTTCACAATGAGCAGTTCTTC,CATFPDSLHNEQFF
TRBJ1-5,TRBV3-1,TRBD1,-,TGTGCCAGCAGCCAAGGGGCAGGGGGCGGCAATCAGCCCCAGCATTTT,CASSQGAGGGNQPQHF
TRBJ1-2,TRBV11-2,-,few,TGTGCCAGCAGCGCCGACAGGACTAACTATGGCTACACCTTC,CASSADRTNYGYTF
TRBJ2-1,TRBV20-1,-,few,TGCAGTTTAAATCGGCTAGACGATGAGCAGTTCTTC,CSLNRLDDEQFF
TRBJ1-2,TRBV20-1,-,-,TGCAGTGCTAGTAGAACGGGTCGGGGAGGCTACACCTTC,CSASRTGRGGYTF
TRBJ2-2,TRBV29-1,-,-,TGCAGTTACAGGGATGCCGGGGAGCTGTTTTTT,CSYRDAGELFF
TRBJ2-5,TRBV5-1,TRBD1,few,TGCGCCAGCAGCTTGGGGACAGGGTATGGGGAGACCCAGTACTTC,CASSLGTGYGETQYF
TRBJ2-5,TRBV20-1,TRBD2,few,TGCAGTGCTAGAGTCAGCTCCGGGACTAGCGGAGAAGAGACCCAGTACTTC,CSARVSSGTSGEETQYF
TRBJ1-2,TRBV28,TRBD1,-,TGTGCCAGCAGTTCCCGGGACAGGGGGCTGTATAACTATGGCTACACCTTC,CASSSRDRGLYNYGYTF
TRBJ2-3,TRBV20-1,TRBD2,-,TGCAGTGCTAACCAGGCGGGAGTGGCAGATACGCAGTATTTT,CSANQAGVADTQYF
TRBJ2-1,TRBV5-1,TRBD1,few,TGCGCCAGCAGCTTGGTGGGACAGGGAAACAATGAGCAGTTCTTC,CASSLVGQGNNEQFF
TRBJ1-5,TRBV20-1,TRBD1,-,TGCAGTGCTAGCACAGGGGCGAGCAATCAGCCCCAGCATTTT,CSASTGASNQPQHF
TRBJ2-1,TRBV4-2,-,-,TGTGCCAGCAGCCAACAGAACGACAATGAGCAGTTCTTC,CASSQQNDNEQFF
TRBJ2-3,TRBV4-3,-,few,TGCGCCAGCAGCCAGGCCCCTCGCGGGCTGGGGGCAGATACGCAGTATTTT,CASSQAPRGLGADTQYF
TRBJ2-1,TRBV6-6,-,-,TGTGCCAGCAGTTACCCAGGACAAAACAATGAGCAGTTCTTC,CASSYPGQNNEQFF
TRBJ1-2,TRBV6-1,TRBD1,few,TGTGCCAGCAGTGGTACAGGGGGCTCTAACTATGGCTACACCTTC,CASSGTGGSNYGYTF
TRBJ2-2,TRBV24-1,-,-,TGTGCCACCAGTGACGCAAGTAGGGGATACACCGGGGAGCTGTTTTTT,CATSDASRGYTGELFF
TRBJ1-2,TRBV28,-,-,TGTGCCAGCAGTTTAACGGGGTTCTACTATGGCTACACCTTC,CASSLTGFYYGYTF
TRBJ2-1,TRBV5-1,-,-,TGTGCCAGCAGTCAGGAAAGCTCCTACAATGAGCAGTTCTTC,CASSQESSYNEQFF
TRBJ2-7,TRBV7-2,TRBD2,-,TGTGCCAGCAGCTCACTAGCGGCCCCCTACGAGCAGTACTTC,CASSSLAAPYEQYF
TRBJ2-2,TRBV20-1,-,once,TGCAGTGCCCCGGGGCAGGGGAAGAACGGGGGGCTGTTTTTT,CSAPGQGKNGGLFF
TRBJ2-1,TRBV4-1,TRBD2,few,TGCGCCAGCAGCCAAGGATCTAGCGGGCAGGAGCAGTTCTTC,CASSQGSSGQEQFF
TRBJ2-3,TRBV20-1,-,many,TGCAGTGCTAGCCCGAGGGAGGGGGGCCGGTCGGATACGCAGTATTTT,CSASPREGGRSDTQYF
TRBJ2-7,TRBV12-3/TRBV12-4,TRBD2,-,TGTGCCAGCAGTTTAGGTTCGGGGGGGACATTCTACGAGCAGTACTTC,CASSLGSGGTFYEQYF
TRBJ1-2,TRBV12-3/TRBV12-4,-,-,TGTGCCAGCAGTTTCAGGGTGAGGGCTAAAGGCTACACCTTC,CASSFRVRAKGYTF
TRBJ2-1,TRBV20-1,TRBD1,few,TGCAGTGCTAGAGAATACAGGGGGCTTAGGGACAATGAGCAGTTCTTC,CSAREYRGLRDNEQFF
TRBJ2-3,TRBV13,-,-,TGTGCCAGCAGCTTAGCTCTAACTAGCACAGATACGCAGTATTTT,CASSLALTSTDTQYF
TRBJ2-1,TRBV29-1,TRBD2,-,TGCAGCGTTCGGAGGACTAGCGGAGACAATGAGCAGTTCTTC,CSVRRTSGDNEQFF
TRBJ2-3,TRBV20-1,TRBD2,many,TGCAGTGCCCAACCCCCCTTCAAAAGTGACCCGACTAGCGGGGGCACAGATACGCAGTATTTT,CSAQPPFKSDPTSGGTDTQYF
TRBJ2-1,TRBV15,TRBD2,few,TGTGCCACCAGCAAGGGGACTAGCGGGAGCTACAATGAGCAGTTCTTC,CATSKGTSGSYNEQFF
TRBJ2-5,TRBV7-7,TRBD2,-,TGTGCCAGCAGCCTGGGGACTAGCGAGAAGGATGAGCAGTACTTC,CASSLGTSEKDEQYF
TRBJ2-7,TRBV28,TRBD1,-,TGTGCCAGCAGCACAGGGGTTGTGCCCTACGAGCAGTACTTC,CASSTGVVPYEQYF
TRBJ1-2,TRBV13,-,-,TGTGCCAGCAGCTCCGGGGCTAACTATGGCTACACCTTC,CASSSGANYGYTF
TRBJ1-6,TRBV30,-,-,TGTGCCTGGAGTGTACACCGACCAACCTATAATTCACCCCTCCACTTT,CAWSVHRPTYNSPLHF
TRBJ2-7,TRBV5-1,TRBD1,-,TGCGCCAGCAGCCCTACAGGGGCCAGGGACGAGCAGTACTTC,CASSPTGARDEQYF
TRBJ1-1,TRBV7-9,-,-,TGTGCCAGCAGCTTATCCTCGGGGGGCGTCAAAGAAGCTTTCTTT,CASSLSSGGVKEAFF
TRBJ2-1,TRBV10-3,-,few,TGTGCCACGCGGTTTGGGGCAGAGCAGTTCTTC,CATRFGAEQFF
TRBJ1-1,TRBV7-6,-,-,TGTGCCAGCAGCTTCTGGGGACCAGGGGTGGAGGACACTGAAGCTTTCTTT,CASSFWGPGVEDTEAFF
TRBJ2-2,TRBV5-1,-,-,TGCGCCAGCAGCTTGTCGACGGTCGGATCTAAGGGGACCGGGGAGCTGTTTTTT,CASSLSTVGSKGTGELFF
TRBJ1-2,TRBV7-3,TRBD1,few,TGTGCCAGCAGCCCCGGACAGGGGGCGGATGGCTACACCTTC,CASSPGQGADGYTF
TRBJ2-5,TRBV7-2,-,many,TGTGCCAGCAGCTTAAAGTCATCTACCCAAGAGACCCAGTACTTC,CASSLKSSTQETQYF
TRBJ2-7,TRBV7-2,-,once,TGTGCCAGCCAAGGGGGGGGAGTTTCCTACAATGAGCAGTACTTC,CASQGGGVSYNEQYF
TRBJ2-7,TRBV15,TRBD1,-,TGTGCCACCAGCAGAGAGGATTGGGACAGGCCCTACGAGCAGTACTTC,CATSREDWDRPYEQYF